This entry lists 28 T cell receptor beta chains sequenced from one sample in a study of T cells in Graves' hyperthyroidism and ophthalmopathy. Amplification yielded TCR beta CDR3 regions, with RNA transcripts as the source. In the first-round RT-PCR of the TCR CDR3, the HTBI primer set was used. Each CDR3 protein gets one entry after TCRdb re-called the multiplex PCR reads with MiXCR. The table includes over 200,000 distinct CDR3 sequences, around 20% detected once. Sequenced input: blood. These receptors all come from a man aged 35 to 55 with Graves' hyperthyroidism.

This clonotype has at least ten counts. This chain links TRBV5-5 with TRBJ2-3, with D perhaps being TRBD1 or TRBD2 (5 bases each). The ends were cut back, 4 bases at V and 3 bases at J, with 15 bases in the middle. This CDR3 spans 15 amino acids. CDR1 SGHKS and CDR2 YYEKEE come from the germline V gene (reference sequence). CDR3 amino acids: CASSARDRQTDTQYF. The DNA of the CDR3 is TGTGCCAGCAGCGCCCGGGACCGACAGACAGATACGCAGTATTTT.

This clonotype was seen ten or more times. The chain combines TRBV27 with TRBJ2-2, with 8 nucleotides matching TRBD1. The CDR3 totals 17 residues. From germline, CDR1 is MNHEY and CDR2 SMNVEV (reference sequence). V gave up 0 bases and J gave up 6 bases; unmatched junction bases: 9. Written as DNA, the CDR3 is TGTGCCAGCAGTTTATCGAGTAGGACAGGGATTCCCGGGGAGCTGTTTTTT. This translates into CASSLSSRTGIPGELFF.

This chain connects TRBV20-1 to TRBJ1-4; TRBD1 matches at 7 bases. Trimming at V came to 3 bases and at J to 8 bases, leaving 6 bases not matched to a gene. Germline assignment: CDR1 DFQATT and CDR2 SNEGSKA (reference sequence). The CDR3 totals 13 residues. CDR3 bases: TGCAGTGCTAGGGCAGGGACAGACGAAAAACTGTTTTTT. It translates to CSARAGTDEKLFF.

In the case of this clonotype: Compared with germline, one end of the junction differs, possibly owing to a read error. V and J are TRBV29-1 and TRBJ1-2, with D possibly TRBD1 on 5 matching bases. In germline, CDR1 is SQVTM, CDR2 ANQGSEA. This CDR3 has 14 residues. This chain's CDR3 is CSVGRGRANYGCTF. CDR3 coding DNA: TGCAGCGTTGGTAGGGGTAGAGCTAACTATGGCTGCACCTTC. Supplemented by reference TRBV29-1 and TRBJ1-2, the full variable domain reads SAVISQKPSRDICQRGTSLTIQCQVDSQVTMMFWYRQQPGQSLTLIATANQGSEATYESGFVIDKFPISRPNLTFSTLTVSNMSPEDSSIYLCSVGRGRANYGCTFGSGTRLTVV.

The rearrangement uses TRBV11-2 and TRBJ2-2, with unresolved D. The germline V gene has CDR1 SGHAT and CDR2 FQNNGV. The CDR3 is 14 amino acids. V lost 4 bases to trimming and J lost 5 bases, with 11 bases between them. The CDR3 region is CASSSDRRTGELFF. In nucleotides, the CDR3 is TGTGCCAGCAGCTCGGATCGGAGAACCGGGGAGCTGTTTTTT.

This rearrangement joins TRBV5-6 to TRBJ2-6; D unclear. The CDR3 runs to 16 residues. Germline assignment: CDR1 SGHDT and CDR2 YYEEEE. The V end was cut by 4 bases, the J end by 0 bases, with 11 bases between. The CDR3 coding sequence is TGTGCCAGCAGCCCCGCCAGGTTCTCTGGGGCCAACGTCCTGACTTTC. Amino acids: CASSPARFSGANVLTF.

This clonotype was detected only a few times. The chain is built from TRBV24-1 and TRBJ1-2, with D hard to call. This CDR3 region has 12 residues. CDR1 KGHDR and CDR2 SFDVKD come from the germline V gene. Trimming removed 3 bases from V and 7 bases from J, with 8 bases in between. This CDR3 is CATSDLRVGYTF. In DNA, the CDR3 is TGTGCCACCAGTGATCTTAGGGTTGGCTACACCTTC.

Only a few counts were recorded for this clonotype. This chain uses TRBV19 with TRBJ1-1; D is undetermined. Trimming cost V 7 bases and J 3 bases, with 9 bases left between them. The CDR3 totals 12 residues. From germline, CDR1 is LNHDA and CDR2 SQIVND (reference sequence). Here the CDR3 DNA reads TGTGCCAGTAATCGTCGAGACACTGAAGCTTTCTTT. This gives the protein CASNRRDTEAFF. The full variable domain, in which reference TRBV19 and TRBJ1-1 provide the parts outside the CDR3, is DGGITQSPKYLFRKEGQNVTLSCEQNLNHDAMYWYRQDPGQGLRLIYYSQIVNDFQKGDIAEGYSVSREKKESFPLTVTSAQKNPTAFYLCASNRRDTEAFFGQGTRLTVV.

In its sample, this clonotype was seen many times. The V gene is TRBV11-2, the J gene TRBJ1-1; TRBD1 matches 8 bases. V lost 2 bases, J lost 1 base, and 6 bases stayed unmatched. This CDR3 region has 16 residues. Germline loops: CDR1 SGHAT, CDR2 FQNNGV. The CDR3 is CASSLRDRGWNTEAFF. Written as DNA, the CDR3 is TGTGCCAGCAGCTTAAGAGACAGGGGCTGGAACACTGAAGCTTTCTTT.

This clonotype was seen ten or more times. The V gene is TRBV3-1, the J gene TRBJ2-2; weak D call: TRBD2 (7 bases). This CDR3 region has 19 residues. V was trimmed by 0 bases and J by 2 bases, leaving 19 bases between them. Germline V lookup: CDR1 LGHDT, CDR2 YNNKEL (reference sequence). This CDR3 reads CASSQDRGGTGLNTGELFF. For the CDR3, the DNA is TGTGCCAGCAGCCAAGATCGCGGGGGAACAGGGTTAAACACCGGGGAGCTGTTTTTT.

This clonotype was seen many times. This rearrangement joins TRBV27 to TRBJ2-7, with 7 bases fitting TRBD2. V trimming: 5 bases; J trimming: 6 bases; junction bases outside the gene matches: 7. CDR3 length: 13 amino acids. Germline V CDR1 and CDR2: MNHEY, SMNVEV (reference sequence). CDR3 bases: TGTGCCAGCAGTCTTAGCGGGTTGGGCGAGCAGTACTTC. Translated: CASSLSGLGEQYF.

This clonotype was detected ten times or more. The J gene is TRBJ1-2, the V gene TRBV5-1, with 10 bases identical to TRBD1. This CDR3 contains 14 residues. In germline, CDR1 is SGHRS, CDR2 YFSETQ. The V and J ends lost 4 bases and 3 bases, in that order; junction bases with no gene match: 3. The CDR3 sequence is CASSTGQGDYGYTF. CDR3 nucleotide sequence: TGCGCCAGCAGCACCGGACAGGGGGACTATGGCTACACCTTC.

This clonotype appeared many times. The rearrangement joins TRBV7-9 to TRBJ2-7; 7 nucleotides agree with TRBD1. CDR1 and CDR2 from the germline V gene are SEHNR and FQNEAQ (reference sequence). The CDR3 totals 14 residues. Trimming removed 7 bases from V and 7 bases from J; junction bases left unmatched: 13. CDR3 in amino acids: CASTSTGFSAEQYF. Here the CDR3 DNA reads TGTGCCAGCACCTCGACAGGGTTTTCCGCGGAGCAGTACTTC.

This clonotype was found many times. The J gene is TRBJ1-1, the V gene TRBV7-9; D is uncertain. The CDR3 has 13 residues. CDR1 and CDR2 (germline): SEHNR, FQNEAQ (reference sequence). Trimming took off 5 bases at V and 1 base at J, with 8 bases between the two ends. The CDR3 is CASSLTQNTEAFF. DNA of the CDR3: TGTGCCAGCAGCCTCACACAGAACACTGAAGCTTTCTTT.

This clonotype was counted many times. For the CDR3, the DNA is TGTGCCAGCAGGGCCGAACTACCTAACTATGGCTACACCTTC. Translation: CASRAELPNYGYTF. The rearrangement uses TRBV2 and TRBJ1-2; the D is unclear. V shed 6 bases and J shed 0 bases, with 11 bases lying between them. In germline, CDR1 is SNHLY, CDR2 FYNNEI. The CDR3 is made up of 14 amino acids. The entire variable domain, with the rest obtained from reference TRBV2 and TRBJ1-2, is as follows: EPEVTQTPSHQVTQMGQEVILRCVPISNHLYFYWYRQILGQKVEFLVSFYNNEISEKSEIFDDQFSVERPDGSNFTLKIRSTKLEDSAMYFCASRAELPNYGYTFGSGTRLTVV.

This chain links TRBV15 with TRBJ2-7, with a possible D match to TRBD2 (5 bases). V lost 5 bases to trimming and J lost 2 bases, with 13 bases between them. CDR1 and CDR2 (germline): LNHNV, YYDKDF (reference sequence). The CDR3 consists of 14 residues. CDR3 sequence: CATSRLPGTYEQYF. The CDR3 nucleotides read TGTGCCACCAGCCGCCTTCCGGGAACCTACGAGCAGTACTTC. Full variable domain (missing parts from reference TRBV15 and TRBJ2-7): DAMVIQNPRYQVTQFGKPVTLSCSQTLNHNVMYWYQQKSSQAPKLLFHYYDKDFNNEADTPDNFQSRRPNTSFCFLDIRSPGLGDTAMYLCATSRLPGTYEQYFGPGTRLTVT.

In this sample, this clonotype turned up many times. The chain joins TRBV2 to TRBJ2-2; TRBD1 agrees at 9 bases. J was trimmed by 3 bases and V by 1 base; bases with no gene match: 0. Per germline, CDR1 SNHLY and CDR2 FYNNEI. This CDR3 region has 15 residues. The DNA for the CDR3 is TGTGCCAGCAGTGAAGGACAGGGGGACACCGGGGAGCTGTTTTTT. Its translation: CASSEGQGDTGELFF.

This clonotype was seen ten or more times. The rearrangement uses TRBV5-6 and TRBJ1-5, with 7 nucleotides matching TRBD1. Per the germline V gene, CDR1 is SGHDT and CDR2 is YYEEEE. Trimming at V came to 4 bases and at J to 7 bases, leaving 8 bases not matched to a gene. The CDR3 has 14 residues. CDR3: CASSPGQVGQPQHF. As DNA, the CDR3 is TGTGCCAGCAGCCCCGGACAGGTTGGACAGCCCCAGCATTTT.

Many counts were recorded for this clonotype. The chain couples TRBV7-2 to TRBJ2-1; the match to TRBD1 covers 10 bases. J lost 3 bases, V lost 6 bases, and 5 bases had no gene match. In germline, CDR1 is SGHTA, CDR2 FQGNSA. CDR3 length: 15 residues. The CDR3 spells CASRQRTGGYNEQFF. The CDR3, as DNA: TGTGCCAGCAGGCAGAGGACAGGGGGCTACAATGAGCAGTTCTTC.

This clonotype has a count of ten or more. This CDR3 reads CATSGGVGNQPQHF. The CDR3 DNA reads as TGTGCCACCAGTGGCGGGGTTGGCAATCAGCCCCAGCATTTT. The chain couples TRBV24-1 to TRBJ1-5; D gene unclear. In germline, CDR1 is KGHDR, CDR2 SFDVKD. Trimming cost V 5 bases and J 2 bases, with 9 bases left between them. The CDR3 sequence is 14 residues long.

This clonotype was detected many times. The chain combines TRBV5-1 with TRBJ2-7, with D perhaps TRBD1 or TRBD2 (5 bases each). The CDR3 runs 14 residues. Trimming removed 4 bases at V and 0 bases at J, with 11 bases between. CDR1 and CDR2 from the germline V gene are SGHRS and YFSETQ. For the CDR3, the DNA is TGCGCCAGCAGCAGAGGGACCTACTCCTACGAGCAGTACTTC. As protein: CASSRGTYSYEQYF.

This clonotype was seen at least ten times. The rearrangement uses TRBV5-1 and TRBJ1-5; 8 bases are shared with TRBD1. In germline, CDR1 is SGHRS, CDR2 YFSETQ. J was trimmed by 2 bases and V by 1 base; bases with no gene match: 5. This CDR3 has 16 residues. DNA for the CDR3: TGCGCCAGCAGCTTGACCGGACAGGGAGGCAATCAGCCCCAGCATTTT. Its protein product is CASSLTGQGGNQPQHF.

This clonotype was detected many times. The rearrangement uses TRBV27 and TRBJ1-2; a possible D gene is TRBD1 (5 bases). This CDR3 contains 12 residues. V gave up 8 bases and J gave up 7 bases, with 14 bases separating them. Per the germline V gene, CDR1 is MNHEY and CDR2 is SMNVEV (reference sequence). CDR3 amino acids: CASSTGGSGYTF. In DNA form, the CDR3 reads TGTGCCAGCTCCACGGGGGGTTCTGGCTACACCTTC.

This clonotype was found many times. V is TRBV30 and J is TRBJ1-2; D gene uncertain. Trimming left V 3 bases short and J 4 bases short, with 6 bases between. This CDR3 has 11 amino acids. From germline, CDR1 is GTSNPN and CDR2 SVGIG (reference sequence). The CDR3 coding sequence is TGTGCCTGGAGACAGAGCTATGGCTACACCTTC. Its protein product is CAWRQSYGYTF.

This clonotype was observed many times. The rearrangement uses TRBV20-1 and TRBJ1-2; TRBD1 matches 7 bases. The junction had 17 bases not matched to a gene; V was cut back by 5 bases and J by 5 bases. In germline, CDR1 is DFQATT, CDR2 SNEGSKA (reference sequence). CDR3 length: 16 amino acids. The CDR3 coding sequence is TGCAGTGCTGGGAGGAAGACAGGGAGGGCCTCATATGGCTACACCTTC. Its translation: CSAGRKTGRASYGYTF.

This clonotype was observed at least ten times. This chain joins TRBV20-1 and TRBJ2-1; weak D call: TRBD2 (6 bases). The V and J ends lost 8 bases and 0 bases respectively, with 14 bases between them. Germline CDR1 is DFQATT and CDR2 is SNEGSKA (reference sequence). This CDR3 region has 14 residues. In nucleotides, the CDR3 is TGCAGTAGCGGGTCGTTAAGCTCCTACAATGAGCAGTTCTTC. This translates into CSSGSLSSYNEQFF.

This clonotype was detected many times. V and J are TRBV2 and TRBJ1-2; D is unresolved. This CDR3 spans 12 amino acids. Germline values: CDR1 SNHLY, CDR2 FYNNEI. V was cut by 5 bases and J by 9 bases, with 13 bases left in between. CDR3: CASSSGKSSYTF. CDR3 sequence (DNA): TGTGCCAGCAGTAGCGGCAAGAGCAGCTACACCTTC.

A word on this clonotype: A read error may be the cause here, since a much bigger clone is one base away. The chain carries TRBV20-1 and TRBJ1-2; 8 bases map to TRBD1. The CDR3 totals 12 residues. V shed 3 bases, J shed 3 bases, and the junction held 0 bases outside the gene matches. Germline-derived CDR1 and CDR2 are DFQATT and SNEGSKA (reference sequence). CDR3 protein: CSARGQDYGYTF. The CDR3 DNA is TGCAGTGCTAGGGGACAGGACTATGGCTACACCTTC.